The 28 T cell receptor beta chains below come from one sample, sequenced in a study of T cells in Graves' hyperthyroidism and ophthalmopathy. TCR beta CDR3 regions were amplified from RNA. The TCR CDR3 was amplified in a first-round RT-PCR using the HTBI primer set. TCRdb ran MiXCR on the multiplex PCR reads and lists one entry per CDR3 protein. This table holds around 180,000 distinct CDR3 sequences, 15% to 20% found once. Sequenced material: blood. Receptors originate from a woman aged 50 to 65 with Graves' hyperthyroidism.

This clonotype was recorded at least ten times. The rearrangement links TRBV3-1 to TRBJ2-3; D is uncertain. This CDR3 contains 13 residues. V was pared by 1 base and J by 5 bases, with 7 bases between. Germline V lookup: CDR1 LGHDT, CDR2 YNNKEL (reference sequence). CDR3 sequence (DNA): TGTGCCAGCAGCCAAGGCTGGAGAGATACGCAGTATTTT. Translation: CASSQGWRDTQYF.

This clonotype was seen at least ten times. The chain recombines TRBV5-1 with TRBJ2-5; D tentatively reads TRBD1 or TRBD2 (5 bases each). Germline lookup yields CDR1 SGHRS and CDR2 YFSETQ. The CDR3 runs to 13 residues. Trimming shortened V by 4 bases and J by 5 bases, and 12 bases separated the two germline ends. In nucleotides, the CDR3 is TGCGCCAGCAGCCCCGGGACGGGGGAGACCCAGTACTTC. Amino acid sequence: CASSPGTGETQYF.

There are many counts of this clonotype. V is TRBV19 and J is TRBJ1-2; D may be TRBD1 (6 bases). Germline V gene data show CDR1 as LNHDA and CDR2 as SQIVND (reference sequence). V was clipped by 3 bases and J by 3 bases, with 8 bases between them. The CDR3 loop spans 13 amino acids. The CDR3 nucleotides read TGTGCCAGTAGTATCGGACAGTACTATGGCTACACCTTC. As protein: CASSIGQYYGYTF.

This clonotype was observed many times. This CDR3 is CASSSGGQSPYGYTF. CDR3 DNA sequence: TGTGCCAGCAGTTCGGGGGGACAGTCGCCCTATGGCTACACCTTC. V and J are TRBV28 and TRBJ1-2; the match to TRBD1 covers 7 bases. The CDR3 covers 15 residues. V shed 4 bases, J shed 4 bases, and the junction held 9 bases outside the gene matches. The germline CDR1 and CDR2 sequences are MDHEN and SYDVKM.

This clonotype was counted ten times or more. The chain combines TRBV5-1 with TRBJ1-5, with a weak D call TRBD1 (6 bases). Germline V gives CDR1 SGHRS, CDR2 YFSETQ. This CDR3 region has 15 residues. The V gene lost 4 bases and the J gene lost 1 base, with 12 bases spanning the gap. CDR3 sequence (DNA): TGCGCCAGCAGCGTTACTACAGGGAGCAATCAGCCCCAGCATTTT. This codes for CASSVTTGSNQPQHF.

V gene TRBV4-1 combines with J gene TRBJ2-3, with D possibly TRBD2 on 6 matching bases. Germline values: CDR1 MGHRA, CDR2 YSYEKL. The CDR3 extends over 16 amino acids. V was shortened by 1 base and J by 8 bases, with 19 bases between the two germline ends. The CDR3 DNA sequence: TGCGCCAGCAGCCAAGCCCTTCAGGGAATGGAGGGTACGCAGTATTTT. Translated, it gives CASSQALQGMEGTQYF.

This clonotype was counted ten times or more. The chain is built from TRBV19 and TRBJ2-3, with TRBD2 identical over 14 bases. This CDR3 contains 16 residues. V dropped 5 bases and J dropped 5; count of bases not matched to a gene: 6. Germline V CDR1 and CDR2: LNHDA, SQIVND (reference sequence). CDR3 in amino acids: CASSLAGTSGGDTQYF. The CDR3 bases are TGTGCCAGTAGTCTCGCCGGGACTAGCGGGGGAGATACGCAGTATTTT.

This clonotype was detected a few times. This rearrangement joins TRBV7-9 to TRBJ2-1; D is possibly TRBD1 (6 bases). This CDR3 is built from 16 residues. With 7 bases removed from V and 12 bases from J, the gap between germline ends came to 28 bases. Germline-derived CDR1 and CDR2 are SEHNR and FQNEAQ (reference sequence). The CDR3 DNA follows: TGTGCCAGCACCTATCTCGCAGGGGCCAGCTTGCAAGTGCAGTTCTTC. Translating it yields CASTYLAGASLQVQFF.

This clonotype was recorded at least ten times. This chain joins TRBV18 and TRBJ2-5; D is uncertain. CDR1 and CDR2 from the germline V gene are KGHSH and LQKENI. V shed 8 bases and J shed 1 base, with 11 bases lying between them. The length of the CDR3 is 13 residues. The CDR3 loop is CASKGYTQETQYF. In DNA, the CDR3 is TGTGCCAGCAAAGGGTACACCCAAGAGACCCAGTACTTC.

The CDR3 protein is CASSPRTGDGYTF. CDR3 nucleotide sequence: TGTGCCAGCAGTCCTCGGACAGGGGACGGCTACACCTTC. The J gene is TRBJ1-2, the V gene TRBV12-3 or TRBV12-4; 9 bases fit TRBD1. This CDR3 has 13 amino acids. The ends lost 5 bases at V and 8 bases at J; junction bases unmatched: 6.

The chain's CDR3 is CASSTGTYTGELFF. CDR3 DNA sequence: TGTGCCAGCAGCACCGGGACGTACACCGGGGAGCTGTTTTTT. The genes are TRBV5-4 and TRBJ2-2, with D tentatively TRBD1 or TRBD2 (5 bases each). Germline CDR1 SGHNT, CDR2 YYREEE (reference sequence). V was shortened by 4 bases and J by 3 bases, with 10 bases between the two germline ends. The CDR3 has 14 residues.

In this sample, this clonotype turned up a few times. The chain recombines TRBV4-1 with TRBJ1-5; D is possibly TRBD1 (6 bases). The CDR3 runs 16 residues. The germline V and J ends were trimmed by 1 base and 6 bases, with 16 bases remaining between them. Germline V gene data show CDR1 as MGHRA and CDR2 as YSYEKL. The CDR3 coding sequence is TGCGCCAGCAGCCAAGTACAGGGTAAAACAGGTCAGCCCCAGCATTTT. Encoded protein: CASSQVQGKTGQPQHF.

The CDR3 DNA is TGTGCCAGCAGCCCGGGACAGGGTATGGGGGAGACCCAGTACTTC. Amino acid sequence: CASSPGQGMGETQYF. The chain uses TRBV2 and TRBJ2-5, with 9 bases lining up with TRBD1. J was trimmed by 5 bases and V by 6 bases; bases with no gene match: 10. The CDR3 is 15 amino acids. The germline gives CDR1 SNHLY, CDR2 FYNNEI.

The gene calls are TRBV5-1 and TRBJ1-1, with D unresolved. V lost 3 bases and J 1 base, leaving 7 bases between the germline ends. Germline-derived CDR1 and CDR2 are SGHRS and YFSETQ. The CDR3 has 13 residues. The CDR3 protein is CASSSEGNTEAFF. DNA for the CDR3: TGCGCCAGCAGCTCTGAAGGGAACACTGAAGCTTTCTTT.

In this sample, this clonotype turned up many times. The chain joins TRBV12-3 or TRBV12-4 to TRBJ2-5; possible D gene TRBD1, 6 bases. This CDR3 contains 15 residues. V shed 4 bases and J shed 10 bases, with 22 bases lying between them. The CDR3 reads CASSSLSGGAGDQYF. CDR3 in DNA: TGTGCCAGCAGTTCTTTAAGTGGGGGCGCCGGCGACCAGTACTTC.

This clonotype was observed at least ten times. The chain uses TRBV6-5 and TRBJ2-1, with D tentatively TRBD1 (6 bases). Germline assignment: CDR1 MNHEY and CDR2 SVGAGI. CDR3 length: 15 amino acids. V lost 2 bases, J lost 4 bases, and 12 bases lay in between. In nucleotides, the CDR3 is TGTGCCAGCAGTTACGAAGGGGGACGATACAATGAGCAGTTCTTC. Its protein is CASSYEGGRYNEQFF.

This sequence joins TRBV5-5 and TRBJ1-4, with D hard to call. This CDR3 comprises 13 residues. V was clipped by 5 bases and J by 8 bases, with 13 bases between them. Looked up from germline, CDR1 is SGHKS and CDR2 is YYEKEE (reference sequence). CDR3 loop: CASSPGPTEKLFF. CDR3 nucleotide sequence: TGTGCCAGCAGTCCCGGACCCACGGAAAAACTGTTTTTT.

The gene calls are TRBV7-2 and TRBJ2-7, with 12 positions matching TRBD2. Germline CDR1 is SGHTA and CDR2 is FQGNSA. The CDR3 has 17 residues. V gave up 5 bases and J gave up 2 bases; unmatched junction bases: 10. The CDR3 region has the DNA TGTGCCAGCAGCCCGCGCGGACTAGCGGGATTGGCCTACGAGCAGTACTTC. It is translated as CASSPRGLAGLAYEQYF. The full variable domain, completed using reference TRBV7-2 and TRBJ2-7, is GAGVSQSPSNKVTEKGKDVELRCDPISGHTALYWYRQSLGQGLEFLIYFQGNSAPDKSGLPSDRFSAERTGGSVSTLTIQRTQQEDSAVYLCASSPRGLAGLAYEQYFGPGTRLTVT.

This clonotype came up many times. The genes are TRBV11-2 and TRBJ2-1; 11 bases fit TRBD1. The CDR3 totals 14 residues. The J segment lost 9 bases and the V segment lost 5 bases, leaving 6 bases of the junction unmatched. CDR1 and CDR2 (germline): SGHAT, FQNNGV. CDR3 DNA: TGTGCCAGCAGCCAGTCCGGGACAGGGGGTGAGCAGTTCTTC. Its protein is CASSQSGTGGEQFF.

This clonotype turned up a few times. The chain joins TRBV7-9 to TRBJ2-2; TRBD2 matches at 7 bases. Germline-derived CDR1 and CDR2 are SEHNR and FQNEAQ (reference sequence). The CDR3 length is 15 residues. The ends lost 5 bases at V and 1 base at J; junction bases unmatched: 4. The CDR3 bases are TGTGCCAGCAGCCCGACTAGCTTGAACACCGGGGAGCTGTTTTTT. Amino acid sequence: CASSPTSLNTGELFF.

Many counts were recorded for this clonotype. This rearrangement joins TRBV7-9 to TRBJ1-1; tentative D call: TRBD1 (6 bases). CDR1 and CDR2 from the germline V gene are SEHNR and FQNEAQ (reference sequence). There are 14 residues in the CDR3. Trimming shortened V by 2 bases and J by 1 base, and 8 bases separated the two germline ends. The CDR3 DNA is TGTGCCAGCAGCTTATCACAGGGGAACACTGAAGCTTTCTTT. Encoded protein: CASSLSQGNTEAFF. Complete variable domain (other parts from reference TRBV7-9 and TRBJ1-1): DTGVSQNPRHKITKRGQNVTFRCDPISEHNRLYWYRQTLGQGPEFLTYFQNEAQLEKSRLLSDRFSAERPKGSFSTLEIQRTEQGDSAMYLCASSLSQGNTEAFFGQGTRLTVV.

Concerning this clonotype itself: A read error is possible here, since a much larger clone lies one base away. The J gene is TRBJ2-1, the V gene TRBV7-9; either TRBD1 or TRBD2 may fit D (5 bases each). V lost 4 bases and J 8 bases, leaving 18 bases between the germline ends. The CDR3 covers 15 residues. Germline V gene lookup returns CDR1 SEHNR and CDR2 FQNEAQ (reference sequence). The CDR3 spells CASSSEGREDDEQFF. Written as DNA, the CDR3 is TGTGCCAGCAGCTCAGAGGGCAGGGAAGACGATGAGCAGTTCTTC.

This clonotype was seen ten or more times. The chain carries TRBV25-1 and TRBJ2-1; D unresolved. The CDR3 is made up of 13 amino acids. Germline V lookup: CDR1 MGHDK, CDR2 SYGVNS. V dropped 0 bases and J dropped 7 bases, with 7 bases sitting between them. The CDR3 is CASSEYQENEQFF. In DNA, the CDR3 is TGTGCCAGCAGTGAATATCAGGAAAATGAGCAGTTCTTC.

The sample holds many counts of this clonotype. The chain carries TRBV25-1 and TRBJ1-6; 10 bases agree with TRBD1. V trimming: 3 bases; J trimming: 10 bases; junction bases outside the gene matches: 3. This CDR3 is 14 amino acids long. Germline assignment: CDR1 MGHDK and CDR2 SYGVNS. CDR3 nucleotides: TGTGCCAGCAGTGACGGACAGGGGGACTCACCCCTCCACTTT. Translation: CASSDGQGDSPLHF. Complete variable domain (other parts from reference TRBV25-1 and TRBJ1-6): EADIYQTPRYLVIGTGKKITLECSQTMGHDKMYWYQQDPGMELHLIHYSYGVNSTEKGDLSSESTVSRIRTEHFPLTLESARPSHTSQYLCASSDGQGDSPLHFGNGTRLTVT.

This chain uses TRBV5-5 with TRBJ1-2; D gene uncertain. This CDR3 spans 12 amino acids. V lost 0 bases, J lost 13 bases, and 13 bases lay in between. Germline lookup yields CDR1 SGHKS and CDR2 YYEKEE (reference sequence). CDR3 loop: CASSLGRPRLTF. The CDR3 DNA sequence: TGTGCCAGCAGCTTGGGTAGGCCCCGACTCACCTTC.

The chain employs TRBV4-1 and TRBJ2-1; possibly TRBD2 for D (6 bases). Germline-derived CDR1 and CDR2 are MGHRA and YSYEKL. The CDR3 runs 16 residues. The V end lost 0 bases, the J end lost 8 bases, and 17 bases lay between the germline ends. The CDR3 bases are TGCGCCAGCAGCCAAGATAGGCGGGGCGCAGTATATGAGCAGTTCTTC. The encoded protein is CASSQDRRGAVYEQFF.

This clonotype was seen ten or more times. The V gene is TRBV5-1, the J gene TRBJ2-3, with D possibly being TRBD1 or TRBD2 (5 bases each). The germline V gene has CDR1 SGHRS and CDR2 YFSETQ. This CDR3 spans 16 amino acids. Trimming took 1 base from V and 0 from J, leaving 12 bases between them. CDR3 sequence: CASSLQGGSSTDTQYF. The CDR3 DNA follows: TGCGCCAGCAGCTTGCAGGGCGGGTCGAGCACAGATACGCAGTATTTT.

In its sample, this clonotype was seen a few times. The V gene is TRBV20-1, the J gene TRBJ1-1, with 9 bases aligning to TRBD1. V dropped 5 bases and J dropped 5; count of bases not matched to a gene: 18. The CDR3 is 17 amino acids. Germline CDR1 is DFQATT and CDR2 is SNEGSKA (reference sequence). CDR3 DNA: TGCAGTGCTCTTCTGGACAGGGGCGAAGGAGAGGATACTGAAGCTTTCTTT. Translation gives CSALLDRGEGEDTEAFF.